The clone carrying this T cell receptor beta chain was counted between two and nine times. The target antigen is unknown. The data were obtained in a study of CD8 T cells in ankylosing spondylitis. Whole-study results and caveats: Seemingly characteristic of ankylosing spondylitis blood was a TCR beta motif consisting of about 8 highly homologous variants. CD8+ disease-linked clones were present at relatively low frequencies in blood. Within matched ankylosing spondylitis synovial fluid, disease-linked clones were reportedly significantly enriched.

Each CDR3 protein gets one entry after TCRdb re-called the 5' RACE reads with MiXCR. This sample has some 840,000 distinct CDR3 sequences, with approximately 12% found just once. Between the trimmed V and J ends, which lost 2 bases and 10 bases, there was a span of 12 bases. CDR3 length equals 13 residues. The germline gives CDR1 KGHSH, CDR2 LQKENI. The V gene is TRBV18, the J gene TRBJ2-1; maybe TRBD1 (5 bases). Sequenced sample: blood, either unsorted or a sorted T cell fraction (not recorded which). The receptor's source is a male donor with ankylosing spondylitis. CDR3 coding DNA: TGTGCCAGCTCACCATCCAGGGAATACGAGCAGTTCTTC. Encoded protein: CASSPSREYEQFF.